Listed here are 25 T cell receptor beta chains from one sample, sequenced in a study of T cell responses to AZD1222 COVID-19 vaccine. TCRdb's copy holds only in-frame clones and misses some; the assay was immunoSEQ multiplex PCR. This sample has about 120,000 clones, with about 90% found just once. The input for sequencing was peripheral blood, taken on day 0 of AZD1222 vaccination. All receptors come from an adult in good health.

The V call is TRBV15, the J call TRBJ1-4; D remains ambiguous. V lost 0 bases and J 0 bases, leaving 5 bases between the germline ends. Germline V CDR1 and CDR2: LNHNV, YYDKDF (reference sequence). This CDR3 is 15 amino acids long. CDR3 protein: CATSRDGTTNEKLFF. CDR3 in DNA: TGTGCCACCAGCAGAGATGGGACAACTAATGAAAAACTGTTTTTT.

This sequence joins TRBV11-2 and TRBJ2-5; 9 bases line up with TRBD1. Germline loops: CDR1 SGHAT, CDR2 FQNNGV. The CDR3 covers 16 residues. J gave up 3 bases and V 5 bases, and 10 bases lay outside the gene matches. The chain's CDR3 is CASSVAGQGQKETQYF. The CDR3, as DNA: TGTGCCAGCAGCGTTGCGGGACAGGGACAGAAAGAGACCCAGTACTTC.

V is TRBV23-1 and J is TRBJ2-7; 7 bases align to TRBD2. TRBV23-1 is flagged as an ORF with uncertain function. The CDR3 covers 16 residues. Trimming removed 7 bases from V and 3 bases from J; junction bases left unmatched: 15. The CDR3 DNA reads TGCGCCAGCACCCCTAGGGGCCAGCGGGGAAACTACGAGCAGTACTTC. Its protein is CASTPRGQRGNYEQYF.

This chain links TRBV28 with TRBJ2-2; D remains unclear. The CDR3 has 14 residues. The ends were cut back, 4 bases at V and 1 base at J, with 7 bases in the middle. The germline gives CDR1 MDHEN, CDR2 SYDVKM. CDR3 DNA: TGTGCCAGCAGTTCCGGGCAGAACACCGGGGAGCTGTTTTTT. This gives the protein CASSSGQNTGELFF.

The chain employs TRBV6-5 and TRBJ1-1; D is undetermined. The length of the CDR3 is 16 residues. V lost 4 bases to trimming and J lost 4 bases, with 19 bases between them. Germline loops: CDR1 MNHEY, CDR2 SVGAGI. In DNA, the CDR3 is TGTGCCAGCAGTTTCTCTCCTGTGGCACCCGGCACTGAAGCTTTCTTT. Protein sequence: CASSFSPVAPGTEAFF.

The rearrangement links TRBV30 to TRBJ1-1; possible D gene TRBD1, 5 bases. The V and J ends lost 4 bases and 6 bases respectively, with 12 bases between them. The germline V gene has CDR1 GTSNPN and CDR2 SVGIG (reference sequence). CDR3 length: 12 amino acids. CDR3 sequence reads: CAWTWGRSEAFF. As DNA, the CDR3 is TGTGCCTGGACATGGGGCCGGTCTGAAGCTTTCTTT.

This chain joins TRBV5-1 and TRBJ2-3; a weak D match, TRBD2 (7 bases). V gave up 4 bases and J gave up 2 bases, with 23 bases separating them. Germline CDR1 and CDR2: SGHRS and YFSETQ. This CDR3 spans 18 amino acids. The CDR3 DNA sequence: TGCGCCAGCAGCCCGACCTTGAGTCCCGGGGGGCCCACAGATACGCAGTATTTT. It yields the protein CASSPTLSPGGPTDTQYF.

The chain couples TRBV20-1 to TRBJ2-7; D call uncertain. Per germline, CDR1 DFQATT and CDR2 SNEGSKA (reference sequence). The CDR3 totals 14 residues. V lost 3 bases, J lost 2 bases, and 14 bases lay in between. This chain's CDR3 is CSASSTIRTYEQYF. As DNA, the CDR3 is TGCAGTGCTAGTTCGACCATCCGAACCTACGAGCAGTACTTC.

J is TRBJ2-5 and V is TRBV6-5; tentatively, D is TRBD1 or TRBD2 (5 bases each). Germline V gene lookup returns CDR1 MNHEY and CDR2 SVGAGI. V shed 6 bases and J shed 3 bases, with 14 bases lying between them. CDR3 length: 14 amino acids. The CDR3 loop reads CASRTPGPKETQYF. The DNA of the CDR3 is TGTGCCAGCAGAACCCCGGGACCCAAAGAGACCCAGTACTTC.

The chain recombines TRBV18 with TRBJ1-4; TRBD1 matches 8 bases. The CDR3 loop spans 14 amino acids. Germline V gives CDR1 KGHSH, CDR2 LQKENI. J was trimmed by 8 bases and V by 5 bases; bases with no gene match: 7. The CDR3 region is CASSEDREEEKLFF. The DNA of the CDR3 is TGTGCCAGCTCAGAGGACAGGGAAGAGGAAAAACTGTTTTTT.

This chain uses TRBV27 with TRBJ2-2, with 9 positions matching TRBD1. This CDR3 contains 16 residues. Trimming cost V 5 bases and J 6 bases; bases outside gene matches: 10. Germline V CDR1 and CDR2: MNHEY, SMNVEV (reference sequence). The CDR3 nucleotides are TGTGCCAGCAGTAGCCTGGGGACAGGGTTCCCCGGGGAGCTGTTTTTT. Protein: CASSSLGTGFPGELFF.

V gene TRBV28 combines with J gene TRBJ1-2, with D perhaps matching TRBD1 (5 bases). Germline V gene data show CDR1 as MDHEN and CDR2 as SYDVKM. Between the trimmed V and J ends, which lost 6 bases and 8 bases, there was a span of 10 bases. The length of the CDR3 is 11 residues. This chain's CDR3 is CASRAGWGYTF. The DNA of the CDR3 is TGTGCCAGCAGAGCAGGGTGGGGCTACACCTTC.

The chain combines TRBV5-1 with TRBJ1-1, with 9 nucleotides matching TRBD1. The CDR3 spans 12 residues. Germline V lookup: CDR1 SGHRS, CDR2 YFSETQ. With 4 bases clipped from V and 8 bases from J, the junction kept 3 bases outside the gene matches. This CDR3 reads CASSLGQGEAFF. The CDR3 DNA follows: TGCGCCAGCAGCCTAGGACAGGGGGAAGCTTTCTTT.

The chain uses TRBV12-3 or TRBV12-4 and TRBJ1-5, with D unclear. Trimming shortened V by 6 bases and J by 6 bases, and 9 bases separated the two germline ends. CDR3 size: 12 residues. The CDR3 spells CASRRFSQPQHF. CDR3 bases: TGTGCCAGCAGGCGATTCAGTCAGCCCCAGCATTTT.

The chain has TRBV30 and TRBJ1-4; no definite D call. Between the trimmed V and J ends, which lost 2 bases and 5 bases, there was a span of 6 bases. The CDR3 runs to 12 residues. Germline V gene data show CDR1 as GTSNPN and CDR2 as SVGIG (reference sequence). CDR3 sequence reads: CAWSSMNEKLFF. CDR3 bases: TGTGCCTGGAGTTCCATGAATGAAAAACTGTTTTTT.

The V gene is TRBV9, the J gene TRBJ2-5, with 7 nucleotides matching TRBD1. V shed 0 bases, J shed 4 bases, and the junction held 3 bases outside the gene matches. Germline assignment: CDR1 SGDLS and CDR2 YYNGEE. The CDR3 extends over 14 amino acids. The CDR3 region has the DNA TGTGCCAGCAGCGTAGACAGGGGACGAGAGACCCAGTACTTC. It encodes CASSVDRGRETQYF. Full variable domain (remainder filled in from reference TRBV9 and TRBJ2-5): DSGVTQTPKHLITATGQRVTLRCSPRSGDLSVYWYQQSLDQGLQFLIQYYNGEERAKGNILERFSAQQFPDLHSELNLSSLELGDSALYFCASSVDRGRETQYFGPGTRLLVL.

The V gene is TRBV14, the J gene TRBJ1-6; D possibly corresponds to TRBD1 (5 bases). CDR1 SGHDN and CDR2 FVKESK come from the germline V gene. This CDR3 has 16 amino acids. The V and J ends lost 4 bases and 1 base respectively, with 11 bases between them. CDR3: CASSLAGGSYNSPLHF. CDR3 bases: TGTGCCAGCAGCCTCGCCGGGGGATCCTATAATTCACCCCTCCACTTT.

The CDR3 protein is CASSQSTGLFNQPQHF. DNA for the CDR3: TGCGCCAGCAGCCAGAGCACGGGACTGTTCAATCAGCCCCAGCATTTT. This chain joins TRBV4-1 and TRBJ1-5; the D gene is possibly TRBD1 (5 bases). The germline V gene encodes CDR1 MGHRA and CDR2 YSYEKL. V lost 3 bases to trimming and J lost 3 bases, with 15 bases between them. The CDR3 has 16 residues.

About this clone itself: The germline gene is not matched at one end of the junction; a read error may be the cause. The genes are TRBV7-2 and TRBJ1-1; tentative D call: TRBD1 (5 bases). In germline, CDR1 is SGHTA, CDR2 FQGNSA. There are 13 residues in the CDR3. CDR3 protein: CASSLTGAAGSGF. The CDR3 DNA sequence: TGTGCCAGCAGCCTAACCGGGGCGGCGGGGAGTGGCTTT.

The J gene is TRBJ1-5, the V gene TRBV3-1 (or the pseudogene TRBV3-2); D remains unclear. Germline lookup yields CDR1 LGHDT and CDR2 YNNKEL (reference sequence). The CDR3 is 16 amino acids. V gave up 1 base and J gave up 7 bases, with 17 bases separating them. For the CDR3, the DNA is TGTGCCAGCAGCCAAGGGCCCGGGCCTTCCGGACAGCCCCAGCATTTT. Protein product: CASSQGPGPSGQPQHF.

The chain is built from TRBV5-1 and TRBJ1-2; D is unresolved. Trimming stripped 0 bases from V and 1 base from J, with 10 bases between. The length of the CDR3 is 15 residues. Germline V gene sequence: CDR1 SGHRS, CDR2 YFSETQ. The CDR3 protein is CASSLGGSFNYGYTF. In nucleotides, the CDR3 is TGCGCCAGCAGCTTGGGCGGCAGTTTTAACTATGGCTACACCTTC.

This clone came up once. The genes are TRBV6-5 and TRBJ1-1; 8 bases align to TRBD1. Per the germline V gene, CDR1 is MNHEY and CDR2 is SVGAGI. The CDR3 totals 15 residues. Trimming at V came to 6 bases and at J to 5 bases, leaving 11 bases not matched to a gene. The CDR3: CASSNNRQGRTEAFF. CDR3 in DNA: TGTGCCAGCAGCAATAATCGACAGGGGAGGACTGAAGCTTTCTTT.

J is TRBJ2-7 and V is TRBV28; 10 positions agree with TRBD1. Per the germline V gene, CDR1 is MDHEN and CDR2 is SYDVKM. This CDR3 contains 13 residues. J lost 4 bases, V lost 6 bases, and 3 bases had no gene match. DNA of the CDR3: TGTGCCAGCAGGACAGGGGGCGCGTACGAGCAGTACTTC. It is translated as CASRTGGAYEQYF.

The rearrangement links TRBV3-1 (or the pseudogene TRBV3-2) to TRBJ1-2; D remains ambiguous. Germline lookup yields CDR1 LGHDT and CDR2 YNNKEL (reference sequence). CDR3 length equals 12 residues. The V end lost 4 bases, the J end lost 7 bases, and 10 bases lay between the germline ends. CDR3 sequence reads: CASSLGTTGYTF. The DNA for the CDR3 is TGTGCCAGCAGCCTAGGAACAACTGGCTACACCTTC.

The rearrangement joins TRBV19 to TRBJ1-2; 9 bases line up with TRBD1. Germline CDR1 is LNHDA and CDR2 is SQIVND (reference sequence). The CDR3 covers 16 residues. Trimming at V came to 9 bases and at J to 4 bases, leaving 15 bases not matched to a gene. The chain's CDR3 is CASVLGTGQNVYGYTF. Written as DNA, the CDR3 is TGTGCCAGCGTTCTTGGGACAGGGCAGAATGTCTATGGCTACACCTTC.